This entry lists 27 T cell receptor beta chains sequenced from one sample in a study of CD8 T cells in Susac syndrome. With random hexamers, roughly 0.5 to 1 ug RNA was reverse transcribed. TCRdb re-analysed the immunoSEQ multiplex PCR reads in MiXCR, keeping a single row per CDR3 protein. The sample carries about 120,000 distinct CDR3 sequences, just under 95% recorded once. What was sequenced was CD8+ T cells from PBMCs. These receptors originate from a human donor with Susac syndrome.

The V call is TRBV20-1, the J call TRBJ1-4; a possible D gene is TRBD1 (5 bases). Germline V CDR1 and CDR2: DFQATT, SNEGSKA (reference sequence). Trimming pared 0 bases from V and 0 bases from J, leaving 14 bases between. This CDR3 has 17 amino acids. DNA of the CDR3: TGCAGTGCTAGAGATTACCGTCGGGGGACAACTAATGAAAAACTGTTTTTT. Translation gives CSARDYRRGTTNEKLFF.

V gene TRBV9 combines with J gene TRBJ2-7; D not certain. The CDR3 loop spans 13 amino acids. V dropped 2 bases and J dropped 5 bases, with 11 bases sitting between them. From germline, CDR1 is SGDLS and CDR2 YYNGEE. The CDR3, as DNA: TGTGCCAGCAGCGTCGGCGAAGACGACGAGCAGTACTTC. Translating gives CASSVGEDDEQYF.

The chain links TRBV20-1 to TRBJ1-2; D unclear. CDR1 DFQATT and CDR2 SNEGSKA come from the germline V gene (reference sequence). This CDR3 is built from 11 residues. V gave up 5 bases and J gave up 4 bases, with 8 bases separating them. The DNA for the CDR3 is TGCAGTGCTGGTCCCGGCTATGGCTACACCTTC. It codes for CSAGPGYGYTF.

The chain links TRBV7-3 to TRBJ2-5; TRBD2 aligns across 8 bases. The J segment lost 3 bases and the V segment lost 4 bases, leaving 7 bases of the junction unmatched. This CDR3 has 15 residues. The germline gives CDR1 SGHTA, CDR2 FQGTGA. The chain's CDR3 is CASSSAGTREETQYF. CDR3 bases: TGTGCCAGCAGCTCCGCCGGGACTAGGGAAGAGACCCAGTACTTC.

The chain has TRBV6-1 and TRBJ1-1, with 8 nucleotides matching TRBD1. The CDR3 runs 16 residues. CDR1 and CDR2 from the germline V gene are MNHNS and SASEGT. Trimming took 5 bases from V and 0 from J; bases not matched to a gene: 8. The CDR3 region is CASSPRTGSMNTEAFF. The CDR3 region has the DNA TGTGCCAGCAGTCCCCGGACAGGGAGCATGAACACTGAAGCTTTCTTT.

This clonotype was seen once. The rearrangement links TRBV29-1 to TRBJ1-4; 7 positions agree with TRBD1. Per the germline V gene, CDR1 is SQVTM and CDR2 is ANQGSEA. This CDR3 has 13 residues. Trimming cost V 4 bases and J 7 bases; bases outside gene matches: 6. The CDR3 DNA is TGCAGCGTTGGACAGGGTTTCAGTGAAAAACTGTTTTTT. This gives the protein CSVGQGFSEKLFF.

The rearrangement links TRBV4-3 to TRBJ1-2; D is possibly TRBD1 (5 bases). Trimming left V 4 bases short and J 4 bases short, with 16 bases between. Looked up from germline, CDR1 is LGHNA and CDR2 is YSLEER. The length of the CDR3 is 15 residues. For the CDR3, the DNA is TGCGCCAGCAGCCCGGAAGACAGTTTCGGCTATGGCTACACCTTC. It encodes CASSPEDSFGYGYTF.

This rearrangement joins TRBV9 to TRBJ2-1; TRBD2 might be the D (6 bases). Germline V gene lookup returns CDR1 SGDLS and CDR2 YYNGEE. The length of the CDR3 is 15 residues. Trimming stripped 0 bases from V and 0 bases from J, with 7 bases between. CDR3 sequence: CASSVAGVSYNEQFF. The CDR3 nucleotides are TGTGCCAGCAGCGTAGCGGGGGTCTCCTACAATGAGCAGTTCTTC.

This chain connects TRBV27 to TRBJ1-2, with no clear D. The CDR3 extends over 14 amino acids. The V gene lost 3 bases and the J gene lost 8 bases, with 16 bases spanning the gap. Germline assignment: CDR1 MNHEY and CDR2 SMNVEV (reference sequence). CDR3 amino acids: CASSFQGAGSGYTF. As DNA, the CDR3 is TGTGCCAGCAGTTTCCAAGGTGCTGGGAGCGGCTACACCTTC.

The CDR3 region has the DNA TGCAGCGTTGGAAAGGCAGGGGAAACCGGGGAGCTGTTTTTT. Residues: CSVGKAGETGELFF. The V gene is TRBV29-1, the J gene TRBJ2-2; TRBD1 might be the D (6 bases). V gave up 4 bases and J gave up 5 bases, with 14 bases separating them. This CDR3 has 14 amino acids. The germline gives CDR1 SQVTM, CDR2 ANQGSEA.

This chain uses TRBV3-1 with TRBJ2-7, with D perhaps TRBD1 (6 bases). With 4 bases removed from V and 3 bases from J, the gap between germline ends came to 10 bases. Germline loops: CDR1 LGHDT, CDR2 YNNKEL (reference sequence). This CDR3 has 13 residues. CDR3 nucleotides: TGTGCCAGCAGCCTCGTACAGGGCTACGAGCAGTACTTC. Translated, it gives CASSLVQGYEQYF.

CDR3 amino acids: CASSPLGDTEAFF. The CDR3 DNA is TGTGCCAGCAGCCCCTTAGGTGACACTGAAGCTTTCTTT. The chain combines TRBV16 with TRBJ1-1, with unresolved D. Germline CDR1 and CDR2: KGHSY and FQNENV. The germline V and J ends were trimmed by 4 bases and 3 bases, with 9 bases remaining between them. The CDR3 is 13 amino acids.

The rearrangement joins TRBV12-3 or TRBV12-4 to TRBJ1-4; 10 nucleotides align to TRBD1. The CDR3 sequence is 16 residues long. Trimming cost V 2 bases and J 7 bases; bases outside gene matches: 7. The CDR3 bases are TGTGCCAGCAGTTTAACCCCCGACAGGGGGCCTGAAAAACTGTTTTTT. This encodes CASSLTPDRGPEKLFF.

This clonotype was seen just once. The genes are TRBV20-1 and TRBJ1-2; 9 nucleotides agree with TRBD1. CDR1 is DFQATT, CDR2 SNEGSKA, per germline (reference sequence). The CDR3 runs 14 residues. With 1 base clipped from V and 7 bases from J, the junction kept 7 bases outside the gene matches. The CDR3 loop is CSARAPGQGPGYTF. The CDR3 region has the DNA TGCAGTGCTAGAGCGCCGGGACAGGGACCTGGCTACACCTTC.

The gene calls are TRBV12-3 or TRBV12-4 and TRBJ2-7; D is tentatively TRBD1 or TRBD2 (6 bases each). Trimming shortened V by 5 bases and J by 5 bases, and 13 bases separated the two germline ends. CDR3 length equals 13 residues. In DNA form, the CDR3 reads TGTGCCAGCAGTCCCTTGGGGGGCCACGAGCAGTACTTC. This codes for CASSPLGGHEQYF.

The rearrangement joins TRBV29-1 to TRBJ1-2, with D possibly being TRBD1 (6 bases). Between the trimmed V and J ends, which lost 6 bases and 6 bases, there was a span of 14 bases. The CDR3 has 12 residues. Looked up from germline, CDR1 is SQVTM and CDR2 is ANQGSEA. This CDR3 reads CSVERGADGYTF. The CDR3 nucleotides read TGCAGCGTCGAGAGGGGGGCAGATGGCTACACCTTC.

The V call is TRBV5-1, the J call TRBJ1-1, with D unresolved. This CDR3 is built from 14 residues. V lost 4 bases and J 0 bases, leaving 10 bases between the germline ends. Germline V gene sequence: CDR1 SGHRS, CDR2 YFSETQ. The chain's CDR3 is CASSPSGMNTEAFF. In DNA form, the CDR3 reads TGCGCCAGCAGCCCCTCGGGAATGAACACTGAAGCTTTCTTT.

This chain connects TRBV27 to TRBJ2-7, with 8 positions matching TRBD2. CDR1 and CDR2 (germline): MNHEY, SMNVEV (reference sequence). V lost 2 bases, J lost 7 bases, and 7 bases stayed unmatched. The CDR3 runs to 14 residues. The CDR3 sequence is CASSLGGGPREQYF. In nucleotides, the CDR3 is TGTGCCAGCAGTTTAGGCGGGGGGCCGAGGGAGCAGTACTTC.

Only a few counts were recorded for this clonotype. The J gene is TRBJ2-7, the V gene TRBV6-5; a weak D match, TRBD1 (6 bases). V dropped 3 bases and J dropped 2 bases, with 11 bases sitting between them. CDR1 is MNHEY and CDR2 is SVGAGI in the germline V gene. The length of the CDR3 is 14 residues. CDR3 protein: CASSYGQGTYEQYF. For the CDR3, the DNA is TGTGCCAGCAGTTATGGCCAGGGGACCTACGAGCAGTACTTC.

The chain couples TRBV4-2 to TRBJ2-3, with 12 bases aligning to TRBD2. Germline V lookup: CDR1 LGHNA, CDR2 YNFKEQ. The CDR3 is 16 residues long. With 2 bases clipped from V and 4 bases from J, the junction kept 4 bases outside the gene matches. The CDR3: CASSQPSGGDSDTQYF. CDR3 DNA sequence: TGTGCCAGCAGCCAACCTAGCGGGGGGGACTCAGATACGCAGTATTTT.

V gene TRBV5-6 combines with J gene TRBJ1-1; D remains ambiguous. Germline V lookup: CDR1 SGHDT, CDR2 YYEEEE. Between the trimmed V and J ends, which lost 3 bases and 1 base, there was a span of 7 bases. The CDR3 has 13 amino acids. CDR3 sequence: CASSWGSNTEAFF. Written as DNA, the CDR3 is TGTGCCAGCAGCTGGGGATCGAACACTGAAGCTTTCTTT.

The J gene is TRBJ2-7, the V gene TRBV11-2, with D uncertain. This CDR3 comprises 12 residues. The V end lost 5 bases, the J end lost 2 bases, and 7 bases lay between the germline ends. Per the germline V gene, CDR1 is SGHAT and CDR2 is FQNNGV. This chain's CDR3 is CASSLSPYEQYF. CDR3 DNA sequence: TGTGCCAGCAGCCTAAGTCCCTACGAGCAGTACTTC.

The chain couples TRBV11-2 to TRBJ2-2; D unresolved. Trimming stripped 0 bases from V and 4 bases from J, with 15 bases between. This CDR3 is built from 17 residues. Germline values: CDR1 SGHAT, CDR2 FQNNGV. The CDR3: CASSLDLGREGTGELFF. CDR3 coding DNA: TGTGCCAGCAGCTTAGATCTAGGAAGGGAAGGCACCGGGGAGCTGTTTTTT.

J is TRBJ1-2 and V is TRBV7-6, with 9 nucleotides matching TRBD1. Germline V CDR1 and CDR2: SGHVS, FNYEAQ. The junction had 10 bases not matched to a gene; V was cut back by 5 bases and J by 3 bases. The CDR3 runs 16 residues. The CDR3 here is CASSPGTGTSYYGYTF. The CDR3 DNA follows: TGTGCCAGCAGCCCCGGGACAGGGACCTCTTACTATGGCTACACCTTC.

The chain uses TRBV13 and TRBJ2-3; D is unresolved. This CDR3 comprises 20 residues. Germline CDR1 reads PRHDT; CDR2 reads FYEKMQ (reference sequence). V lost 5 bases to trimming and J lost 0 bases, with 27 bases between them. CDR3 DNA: TGTGCCAGCAGCCCCTTGCGGTCCTCTCTTACCTCGACTAGCACAGATACGCAGTATTTT. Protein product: CASSPLRSSLTSTSTDTQYF.

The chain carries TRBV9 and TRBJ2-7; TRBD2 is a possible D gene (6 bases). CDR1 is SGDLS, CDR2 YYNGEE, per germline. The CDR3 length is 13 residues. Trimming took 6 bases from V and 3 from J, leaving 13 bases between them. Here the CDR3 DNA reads TGTGCCAGCAAACCGGGACTTTTCTACGAGCAGTACTTC. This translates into CASKPGLFYEQYF.

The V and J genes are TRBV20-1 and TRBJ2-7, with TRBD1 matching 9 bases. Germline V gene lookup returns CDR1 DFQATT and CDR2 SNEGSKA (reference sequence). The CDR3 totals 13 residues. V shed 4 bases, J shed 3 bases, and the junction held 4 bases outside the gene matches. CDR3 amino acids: CSAIRDRVYEQYF. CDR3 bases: TGCAGTGCTATCAGGGACAGGGTCTACGAGCAGTACTTC.